This TCR beta chain was documented in a study of cytomegalovirus exposure and HLA in healthy donors. Background on the study: Of 300 to 500 genotyped donors, around 80% grouped in the Caucasian-associated ancestry cluster.

Findings and caveats of the study: Presence/absence analyses took donor sequencing depth as roughly uniform. With DRB1 most and HLA-C fewest, TCR association rates differed between HLA loci in a later analysis.

Trimming removed 6 bases at V and 7 bases at J, with 15 bases between. The CDR3 is made up of 14 amino acids. Germline values: CDR1 SEHNR, CDR2 FQNEAQ (reference sequence). Primers: 60 Vbeta forward and 13 Jbeta reverse. Only in-frame clones appear in the TCRdb table, and some are missing; sequencing was by immunoSEQ multiplex PCR. This table holds more than 200,000 clones. Remarks on this clone: What it binds is not known.

This TCR came from a woman in her thirties in good health and CMV-seropositive. Sequenced sample: PBMCs. The V gene is TRBV7-9, the J gene TRBJ1-4; no clear D gene. Written as DNA, the CDR3 is TGTGCCAGCAGGAGTGAGGCCTTGGGTGAAAAACTGTTTTTT. Encoded protein: CASRSEALGEKLFF.